The 24 T cell receptor beta chains listed next were all sequenced from one sample in a study of blood T cell repertoires in COVID-19. TCRdb's copy holds only in-frame clones and misses some; the assay was immunoSEQ multiplex PCR. The sample holds some 1,500 clones, approximately 84% seen once. Sequenced material: peripheral blood. These receptors originate from a man aged 70-80 years with active COVID-19.

The rearrangement links TRBV5-1 to TRBJ2-5, with TRBD1 identical over 8 bases. The CDR3 consists of 15 residues. V dropped 4 bases and J dropped 1; count of bases not matched to a gene: 6. Germline lookup yields CDR1 SGHRS and CDR2 YFSETQ. CDR3 sequence reads: CASSRGQAVQETQYF. The CDR3 DNA sequence: TGCGCCAGCAGCCGGGGACAGGCGGTCCAAGAGACCCAGTACTTC. The variable domain in full, completed from reference TRBV5-1 and TRBJ2-5, reads KAGVTQTPRYLIKTRGQQVTLSCSPISGHRSVSWYQQTPGQGLQFLFEYFSETQRNKGNFPGRFSGRQFSNSRSEMNVSTLELGDSALYLCASSRGQAVQETQYFGPGTRLLVL.

This clone was detected only once. This sequence joins TRBV2 and TRBJ2-5; no firm D call. The V end lost 2 bases, the J end lost 5 bases, and 9 bases lay between the germline ends. This CDR3 is 13 amino acids long. Looked up from germline, CDR1 is SNHLY and CDR2 is FYNNEI. The CDR3 loop is CASSEYRVETQYF. The CDR3 DNA reads TGTGCCAGCAGTGAATATCGGGTTGAGACCCAGTACTTC.

The chain carries TRBV28 and TRBJ1-4; perhaps TRBD1 as D (6 bases). The CDR3 loop spans 14 amino acids. The germline CDR1 and CDR2 sequences are MDHEN and SYDVKM. V was clipped by 4 bases and J by 6 bases, with 12 bases between them. DNA of the CDR3: TGTGCCAGCAGTTGGACAGAAGGCGATGAAAAACTGTTTTTT. Encoded protein: CASSWTEGDEKLFF. The entire variable domain, with the rest obtained from reference TRBV28 and TRBJ1-4, is as follows: DVKVTQSSRYLVKRTGEKVFLECVQDMDHENMFWYRQDPGLGLRLIYFSYDVKMKEKGDIPEGYSVSREKKERFSLILESASTNQTSMYLCASSWTEGDEKLFFGSGTQLSVL.

The gene calls are TRBV11-3 and TRBJ2-7; 8 nucleotides agree with TRBD1. The CDR3 has 14 residues. Trimming cost V 5 bases and J 3 bases; bases outside gene matches: 6. Germline V gives CDR1 SGHNT, CDR2 YENEEA. Here the CDR3 DNA reads TGTGCCAGCAGCCTCAACAGGGGGAGCTACGAGCAGTACTTC. It encodes CASSLNRGSYEQYF.

The rearrangement uses TRBV27 and TRBJ2-1, with 9 nucleotides matching TRBD2. Germline V gene data show CDR1 as MNHEY and CDR2 as SMNVEV (reference sequence). The CDR3 is 17 residues long. V shed 5 bases, J shed 7 bases, and the junction held 15 bases outside the gene matches. The CDR3 region is CASSPIGLARVRNEQFF. The CDR3 DNA sequence: TGTGCCAGCAGTCCCATCGGACTAGCGCGAGTCAGGAATGAGCAGTTCTTC.

The V and J genes are TRBV7-3 and TRBJ1-2; unclear D gene. V was pared by 3 bases and J by 3 bases, with 8 bases between. CDR1 and CDR2 (germline): SGHTA, FQGTGA. CDR3 length: 13 residues. As DNA, the CDR3 is TGTGCCAGCAGCTTCGATAACTACTATGGCTACACCTTC. This translates into CASSFDNYYGYTF.

This clone was detected a few times. This sequence joins TRBV6-6 and TRBJ2-1; D unclear. The CDR3 spans 14 residues. CDR1 is MNHNY and CDR2 is SVGAGI in the germline V gene (reference sequence). V lost 5 bases and J lost 6, with 14 bases in between. The CDR3 DNA follows: TGTGCCAGCAGTCCTGACGGGTACCCCAATGAGCAGTTCTTC. As protein: CASSPDGYPNEQFF.

The chain joins TRBV11-2 to TRBJ2-4, with TRBD1 matching 9 bases. The length of the CDR3 is 15 residues. The germline V gene has CDR1 SGHAT and CDR2 FQNNGV. V shed 0 bases and J 9 bases; nucleotides not matched to a gene: 6. The CDR3 reads CASSLEGQGGSIQYF. As DNA, the CDR3 is TGTGCCAGCAGCTTAGAGGGACAGGGTGGTAGCATTCAGTACTTC.

This clone has a single count. The genes are TRBV3-1 (or the pseudogene TRBV3-2) and TRBJ1-1; 9 nucleotides match TRBD1. From germline, CDR1 is LGHDT and CDR2 YNNKEL (reference sequence). J gave up 6 bases and V 3 bases, and 8 bases lay outside the gene matches. CDR3 length: 15 residues. CDR3 residues: CASSHIGQGSPEAFF. In nucleotides, the CDR3 is TGTGCCAGCAGCCATATTGGACAGGGGTCCCCTGAAGCTTTCTTT.

The rearrangement uses TRBV6-5 and TRBJ2-7; TRBD2 agrees at 14 bases. J gave up 7 bases and V 5 bases, and 4 bases lay outside the gene matches. Germline loops: CDR1 MNHEY, CDR2 SVGAGI. This CDR3 is built from 14 residues. The CDR3 DNA follows: TGTGCCAGCAGTCGACTAGCGGGAGGGCCTGAGCAGTACTTC. Translated, it gives CASSRLAGGPEQYF.

This rearrangement joins TRBV7-2 to TRBJ2-5, with D possibly being TRBD2 (7 bases). The length of the CDR3 is 16 residues. V was cut by 5 bases and J by 4 bases, with 20 bases left in between. From germline, CDR1 is SGHTA and CDR2 FQGNSA. The CDR3: CASSPIGRGAGETQYF. CDR3 in DNA: TGTGCCAGCAGCCCCATAGGTCGGGGGGCTGGAGAGACCCAGTACTTC.

The count of this clone is one. The rearrangement uses TRBV10-3 and TRBJ2-1; weak D call: TRBD2 (5 bases). The CDR3 runs to 15 residues. V was clipped by 5 bases and J by 0 bases, with 11 bases between them. Germline V CDR1 and CDR2: ENHRY, SYGVKD. CDR3 in amino acids: CAISTELVSYNEQFF. As DNA, the CDR3 is TGTGCCATCAGTACCGAACTAGTCTCCTACAATGAGCAGTTCTTC.

This clone was counted a single time. The V call is TRBV2, the J call TRBJ2-7, with 7 bases that match TRBD1. Trimming removed 3 bases from V and 3 bases from J; junction bases left unmatched: 5. CDR1 and CDR2 from the germline V gene are SNHLY and FYNNEI. The length of the CDR3 is 14 residues. This chain's CDR3 is CASSDNYRGYEQYF. CDR3 nucleotides: TGTGCCAGCAGTGATAACTACAGGGGCTACGAGCAGTACTTC. The full variable domain, rest sourced from reference TRBV2 and TRBJ2-7, is EPEVTQTPSHQVTQMGQEVILRCVPISNHLYFYWYRQILGQKVEFLVSFYNNEISEKSEIFDDQFSVERPDGSNFTLKIRSTKLEDSAMYFCASSDNYRGYEQYFGPGTRLTVT.

This clone was recorded a few times. The chain carries TRBV27 and TRBJ2-3, with a tentative D call TRBD1 (6 bases). CDR1 and CDR2 from the germline V gene are MNHEY and SMNVEV (reference sequence). Trimming removed 0 bases from V and 1 base from J, with 8 bases in between. The CDR3 is 15 residues long. The CDR3 coding sequence is TGTGCCAGCAGTTTATCGGCAGGGGGCACAGATACGCAGTATTTT. Its translation: CASSLSAGGTDTQYF.

V is TRBV7-6 and J is TRBJ2-3, with TRBD2 identical over 8 bases. The CDR3 length is 16 residues. V lost 1 base, J lost 5 bases, and 8 bases stayed unmatched. Germline values: CDR1 SGHVS, CDR2 FNYEAQ. Written as DNA, the CDR3 is TGTGCCAGCAGCTTAGTGTCGGGGGGGCCGGGAGATACGCAGTATTTT. It yields the protein CASSLVSGGPGDTQYF.

V usage is TRBV6-2 or TRBV6-3 and J usage is TRBJ2-1; D perhaps matches TRBD1 (5 bases). Germline CDR1 reads MNHEY; CDR2 reads SVGEGT. With 1 base removed from V and 0 bases from J, the gap between germline ends came to 10 bases. There are 16 residues in the CDR3. CDR3 residues: CASSYYQGSSYNEQFF. CDR3 coding DNA: TGTGCCAGCAGTTACTACCAGGGTAGCTCCTACAATGAGCAGTTCTTC.

The count of this clone is one. V is TRBV30 and J is TRBJ1-6; D ambiguous. The CDR3 totals 12 residues. CDR1 and CDR2 (germline): GTSNPN, SVGIG (reference sequence). The V end was cut by 2 bases, the J end by 8 bases, with 7 bases between. The CDR3 spells CAWSRGYSPLHF. In DNA, the CDR3 is TGTGCCTGGAGTAGAGGGTATTCACCCCTCCACTTT. Full variable domain (remainder filled in from reference TRBV30 and TRBJ1-6): SQTIHQWPATLVQPVGSPLSLECTVEGTSNPNLYWYRQAAGRGLQLLFYSVGIGQISSEVPQNLSASRPQDRQFILSSKKLLLSDSGFYLCAWSRGYSPLHFGNGTRLTVT.

This rearrangement joins TRBV10-3 to TRBJ2-6; D is perhaps TRBD1 (8 bases). Trimming shortened V by 9 bases and J by 2 bases, and 20 bases separated the two germline ends. In germline, CDR1 is ENHRY, CDR2 SYGVKD. This CDR3 spans 17 amino acids. This chain's CDR3 is CAIQGGTGLAGANVLTF. CDR3 DNA: TGTGCCATACAGGGGGGGACAGGACTGGCTGGGGCCAACGTCCTGACTTTC.

This chain links TRBV30 with TRBJ2-5, with a tentative D call TRBD1 (6 bases). The CDR3 loop spans 13 amino acids. The germline gives CDR1 GTSNPN, CDR2 SVGIG (reference sequence). Trimming pared 2 bases from V and 4 bases from J, leaving 11 bases between. The CDR3 DNA follows: TGTGCCTGGAGTCCACAGGGACGAGAGACCCAGTACTTC. As protein: CAWSPQGRETQYF. Complete variable domain (other parts from reference TRBV30 and TRBJ2-5): SQTIHQWPATLVQPVGSPLSLECTVEGTSNPNLYWYRQAAGRGLQLLFYSVGIGQISSEVPQNLSASRPQDRQFILSSKKLLLSDSGFYLCAWSPQGRETQYFGPGTRLLVL.

This clone was seen a few times. V gene TRBV5-4 combines with J gene TRBJ1-6; D remains unclear. CDR1 SGHNT and CDR2 YYREEE come from the germline V gene (reference sequence). Trimming removed 6 bases at V and 0 bases at J, with 13 bases between. This CDR3 contains 16 residues. CDR3 protein: CASTLGGDSYNSPLHF. The CDR3 DNA is TGTGCCAGCACCCTGGGAGGTGACTCCTATAATTCACCCCTCCACTTT.

CDR3: CASRLDLPLEAGRTDTQYF. The CDR3 region has the DNA TGTGCAAGTCGCTTAGATCTTCCCTTAGAGGCGGGGCGCACAGATACGCAGTATTTT. This sequence joins TRBV12-2 and TRBJ2-3; TRBD2 reflects the table's D call only, with no check against the DNA. TRBV12-2 has pseudogene status. This CDR3 contains 19 residues.

The J gene is TRBJ2-7, the V gene TRBV11-2; 7 bases agree with TRBD2. Germline CDR1 SGHAT, CDR2 FQNNGV. The CDR3 extends over 14 amino acids. J gave up 3 bases and V 3 bases, and 5 bases lay outside the gene matches. For the CDR3, the DNA is TGTGCCAGCAGCTTCCGGGGGGAACGCTACGAGCAGTACTTC. Translated: CASSFRGERYEQYF.

J is TRBJ2-7 and V is TRBV6-5, with 9 bases matching TRBD2. The CDR3 totals 15 residues. J lost 0 bases, V lost 5 bases, and 5 bases had no gene match. The germline V gene has CDR1 MNHEY and CDR2 SVGAGI. The CDR3 DNA follows: TGTGCCAGCAGTCCTCTAGCGGGGCCCTCCTACGAGCAGTACTTC. Translating gives CASSPLAGPSYEQYF.

This clone occurred a few times. This rearrangement joins TRBV27 to TRBJ1-6; possibly TRBD1 for D (5 bases). V lost 6 bases and J 7 bases, leaving 13 bases between the germline ends. The CDR3 is made up of 14 amino acids. CDR1 and CDR2 from the germline V gene are MNHEY and SMNVEV (reference sequence). As DNA, the CDR3 is TGTGCCAGCAGCCCGACAGTTTCCAATTCACCCCTCCACTTT. It specifies CASSPTVSNSPLHF.